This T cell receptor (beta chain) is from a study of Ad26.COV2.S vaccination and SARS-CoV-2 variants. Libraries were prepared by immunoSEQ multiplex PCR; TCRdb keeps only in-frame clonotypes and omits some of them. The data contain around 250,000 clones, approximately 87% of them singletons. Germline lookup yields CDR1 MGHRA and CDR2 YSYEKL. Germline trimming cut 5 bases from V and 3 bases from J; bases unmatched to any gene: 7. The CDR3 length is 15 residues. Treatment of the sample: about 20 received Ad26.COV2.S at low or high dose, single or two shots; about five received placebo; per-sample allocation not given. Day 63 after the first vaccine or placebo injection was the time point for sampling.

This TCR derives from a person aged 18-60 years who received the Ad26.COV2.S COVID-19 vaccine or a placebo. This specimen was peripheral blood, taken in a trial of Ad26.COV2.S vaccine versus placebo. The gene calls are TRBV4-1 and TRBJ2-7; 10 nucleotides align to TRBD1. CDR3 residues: CASSSEGQGHYEQYF. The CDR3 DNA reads TGCGCCAGCAGCTCCGAGGGACAGGGGCACTACGAGCAGTACTTC.